The entry below describes one TCR beta chain. The antigen is unknown. This sample was included in a study of T cell clonotyping in hematopoietic cell transplantation. Findings and caveats of the study: Few recipient clonotypes overlapped donors; over 95% were de novo at given depth.

Germline V CDR1 and CDR2: SGHRS, YFSETQ. V was trimmed by 0 bases and J by 0 bases, leaving 9 bases between them. This CDR3 comprises 16 residues. Repertoires were generated with immunoSEQ multiplex PCR, while TCRdb's copy carries only in-frame clones and drops some. Here the sample spans thousands of clones, over 85% being singletons. The sample was PBMCs, taken 180 days after allogeneic stem cell transplant. This receptor was obtained from a female patient aged 50-59 years who had an allogeneic stem cell transplant from an unrelated donor, so the T cells may come from the graft donor. Some clones in this sample may be carry-over from other donors' samples. V is TRBV5-1 and J is TRBJ2-2; D not certain. DNA of the CDR3: TGCGCCAGCAGCTTGGAGTGGCCAGCGAACACCGGGGAGCTGTTTTTT. Amino acid sequence: CASSLEWPANTGELFF.